Following are 27 T cell receptor beta chains from one sample sequenced in a study of T cell responses to AZD1222 COVID-19 vaccine. TCRdb's copy holds only in-frame clones and misses some; the assay was immunoSEQ multiplex PCR. Among roughly 120,000 clones listed, 90% were seen once. Specimen: peripheral blood, collected 28 days after the second dose of the MenACWY control vaccine. Receptors originate from an adult who received the MenACWY meningococcal vaccine as a control.

The gene calls are TRBV2 and TRBJ1-5; 7 nucleotides match TRBD1. Germline-derived CDR1 and CDR2 are SNHLY and FYNNEI. J gave up 6 bases and V 6 bases, and 2 bases lay outside the gene matches. This CDR3 spans 12 amino acids. Here the CDR3 reads CASRTGTQPQHF. The CDR3 coding sequence is TGTGCCAGCAGGACAGGGACTCAGCCCCAGCATTTT.

The V call is TRBV11-2, the J call TRBJ2-5; 11 bases line up with TRBD2. Looked up from germline, CDR1 is SGHAT and CDR2 is FQNNGV. V dropped 4 bases and J dropped 2; count of bases not matched to a gene: 6. The CDR3 spans 16 residues. CDR3 DNA sequence: TGTGCCAGCAGCTCACAACTAGCGGGGGCACAAGAGACCCAGTACTTC. Protein product: CASSSQLAGAQETQYF.

This clone was seen a few times. The chain couples TRBV10-3 to TRBJ2-2; 10 nucleotides agree with TRBD2. The ends lost 4 bases at V and 9 bases at J; junction bases unmatched: 17. The germline CDR1 and CDR2 sequences are ENHRY and SYGVKD. CDR3 length equals 18 residues. The CDR3 DNA is TGTGCCATCAGTGGGCTAGCGGGAGAGTCTTTCCACTCGCGGGAGCTGTTTTTT. Translated, it gives CAISGLAGESFHSRELFF.

About this clone: Different DNA sequences within this sample yield the same CDR3. The V call is TRBV2, the J call TRBJ2-7; D ambiguous. Trimming removed 4 bases from V and 3 bases from J, with 4 bases in between. The CDR3 contains 11 residues. Per the germline V gene, CDR1 is SNHLY and CDR2 is FYNNEI. The CDR3 DNA is TGTGCCAGCAGTGTTGTCTACGAGCAGTACTTC. Translation gives CASSVVYEQYF.

The chain links TRBV5-6 to TRBJ2-7, with 8 bases matching TRBD2. The V and J ends lost 3 bases and 7 bases, in that order; junction bases with no gene match: 12. Germline CDR1 and CDR2: SGHDT and YYEEEE. The CDR3 runs to 15 residues. CDR3 in DNA: TGTGCCAGCAGCTCGCGGGGACTAGGGTCTGGGGAGCAGTACTTC. It translates to CASSSRGLGSGEQYF.

The J gene is TRBJ2-1, the V gene TRBV4-2; D unresolved. Looked up from germline, CDR1 is LGHNA and CDR2 is YNFKEQ. CDR3 length equals 14 residues. V lost 0 bases, J lost 4 bases, and 7 bases lay in between. The CDR3 protein is CASSQDWLYNEQFF. The DNA for the CDR3 is TGTGCCAGCAGCCAAGATTGGTTGTACAATGAGCAGTTCTTC.

V usage is TRBV5-1 and J usage is TRBJ2-5; 8 nucleotides align to TRBD2. Germline V lookup: CDR1 SGHRS, CDR2 YFSETQ. With V trimmed by 2 bases and J by 5 bases, 5 bases remained unmatched. The CDR3 has 14 amino acids. The CDR3 loop reads CASSLAGVVETQYF. Written as DNA, the CDR3 is TGCGCCAGCAGCTTAGCGGGAGTTGTCGAGACCCAGTACTTC.

The V call is TRBV25-1, the J call TRBJ2-7; D gene unclear. The CDR3 spans 12 residues. Trimming pared 4 bases from V and 3 bases from J, leaving 7 bases between. CDR1 and CDR2 (germline): MGHDK, SYGVNS. The CDR3 coding sequence is TGTGCCAGCAGTGGGGGTGGCTACGAGCAGTACTTC. Amino acids: CASSGGGYEQYF.

The gene calls are TRBV7-6 and TRBJ2-2; 12 bases are shared with TRBD1. V dropped 9 bases and J dropped 0; count of bases not matched to a gene: 11. This CDR3 comprises 18 residues. The germline CDR1 and CDR2 sequences are SGHVS and FNYEAQ. The CDR3 DNA reads TGTGCCAGTCGGACCGGGACAGGGGGCGCGCCGAACACCGGGGAGCTGTTTTTT. Translated: CASRTGTGGAPNTGELFF.

Regarding this clone: The same CDR3 arises from other DNA sequences in this sample as well. The chain has TRBV11-2 and TRBJ2-5; TRBD2 aligns across 12 bases. Germline assignment: CDR1 SGHAT and CDR2 FQNNGV. The CDR3 sequence is 15 residues long. V was pared by 5 bases and J by 5 bases, with 6 bases of the junction left unmatched. CDR3 in amino acids: CASSLLAGGRETQYF. CDR3 nucleotides: TGTGCCAGCAGCCTCCTAGCGGGGGGGCGGGAGACCCAGTACTTC.

The gene calls are TRBV4-1 and TRBJ2-7; perhaps TRBD2 as D (6 bases). Trimming left V 1 base short and J 2 bases short, with 15 bases between. The germline V gene encodes CDR1 MGHRA and CDR2 YSYEKL. This CDR3 is built from 16 residues. The CDR3 nucleotides read TGCGCCAGCAGCCAAGGAGGTCGGGAGCGCGCCTACGAGCAGTACTTC. Translated: CASSQGGRERAYEQYF.

This clone was seen just once. The V call is TRBV25-1, the J call TRBJ1-2; D might be TRBD1 (5 bases). From germline, CDR1 is MGHDK and CDR2 SYGVNS. CDR3 length: 14 residues. Trimming pared 0 bases from V and 8 bases from J, leaving 13 bases between. The CDR3 protein is CASSEYGASAGYTF. The CDR3 DNA reads as TGTGCCAGCAGTGAATACGGGGCCTCTGCCGGCTACACCTTC.

This rearrangement joins TRBV18 to TRBJ1-3; D is unclear. Looked up from germline, CDR1 is KGHSH and CDR2 is LQKENI. Trimming removed 0 bases from V and 2 bases from J, with 11 bases in between. The CDR3 runs to 16 residues. CDR3 in DNA: TGTGCCAGCTCACCACCGAATTTAGGAACTGGAAACACCATATATTTT. It encodes CASSPPNLGTGNTIYF.

The chain couples TRBV15 to TRBJ2-4, with D hard to call. The CDR3 is made up of 13 amino acids. In germline, CDR1 is LNHNV, CDR2 YYDKDF (reference sequence). Trimming pared 3 bases from V and 2 bases from J, leaving 5 bases between. CDR3 loop: CATSRETKNIQYF. CDR3 coding DNA: TGTGCCACCAGCAGGGAAACCAAAAACATTCAGTACTTC.

This chain links TRBV13 with TRBJ2-5; D is ambiguous. The V end was cut by 0 bases, the J end by 3 bases, with 8 bases between. Germline assignment: CDR1 PRHDT and CDR2 FYEKMQ (reference sequence). The CDR3 runs 14 residues. DNA of the CDR3: TGTGCCAGCAGCTTAGGTTCCAGAAAAGAGACCCAGTACTTC. This codes for CASSLGSRKETQYF.

The V gene is TRBV7-6, the J gene TRBJ1-5; maybe TRBD1 (6 bases). Trimming stripped 2 bases from V and 4 bases from J, with 6 bases between. The CDR3 totals 13 residues. CDR1 is SGHVS and CDR2 is FNYEAQ in the germline V gene. CDR3 sequence: CASSLQGNQPQHF. In DNA, the CDR3 is TGTGCCAGCAGCTTACAGGGGAATCAGCCCCAGCATTTT.

The chain is built from TRBV5-4 and TRBJ2-5, with 10 bases matching TRBD2. The CDR3 consists of 15 residues. CDR1 is SGHNT and CDR2 is YYREEE in the germline V gene (reference sequence). V lost 0 bases to trimming and J lost 3 bases; unmatched junction nucleotides: 2. The CDR3 sequence: CASSLGTSGEETQYF. The CDR3 nucleotides are TGTGCCAGCAGCTTGGGGACTAGCGGTGAAGAGACCCAGTACTTC.

The J gene is TRBJ2-1, the V gene TRBV3-1 (or the pseudogene TRBV3-2); TRBD1 or TRBD2 may be the D gene (6 bases each). CDR3 length equals 13 residues. Trimming took off 5 bases at V and 7 bases at J, with 12 bases between the two ends. Germline CDR1 LGHDT, CDR2 YNNKEL (reference sequence). In DNA form, the CDR3 reads TGTGCCAGCAGCATCCTAGGGGGGAATGAGCAGTTCTTC. Translating gives CASSILGGNEQFF.

The rearrangement uses TRBV20-1 and TRBJ2-5; 16 nucleotides line up with TRBD2. The germline V gene encodes CDR1 DFQATT and CDR2 SNEGSKA (reference sequence). V was clipped by 3 bases and J by 7 bases; unmatched bases: 14. CDR3 length equals 18 residues. DNA for the CDR3: TGCAGTGCTAGTCGCGTCCCAGGGACTAGCGGGAGGGTTGGGACCCAGTACTTC. Its translation: CSASRVPGTSGRVGTQYF.

The sample holds one count of this clone. This rearrangement joins TRBV7-8 to TRBJ1-1; possibly TRBD1 for D (6 bases). This CDR3 has 14 residues. Germline-derived CDR1 and CDR2 are SGHVS and FQNEAQ. V was trimmed by 5 bases and J by 1 base, leaving 11 bases between them. CDR3 coding DNA: TGTGCCAGCAGCCCCAGGACAGAGAACACTGAAGCTTTCTTT. Translation gives CASSPRTENTEAFF.

The rearrangement uses TRBV28 and TRBJ2-1, with 9 bases identical to TRBD1. Germline V lookup: CDR1 MDHEN, CDR2 SYDVKM. The CDR3 covers 13 residues. V dropped 7 bases and J dropped 7; count of bases not matched to a gene: 5. CDR3 DNA: TGTGCCAGCAAGGGACAGGGAAAAAATGAGCAGTTCTTC. Amino acid sequence: CASKGQGKNEQFF. Using reference TRBV28 and TRBJ2-1 for the parts outside the CDR3, the full variable domain is DVKVTQSSRYLVKRTGEKVFLECVQDMDHENMFWYRQDPGLGLRLIYFSYDVKMKEKGDIPEGYSVSREKKERFSLILESASTNQTSMYLCASKGQGKNEQFFGPGTRLTVL.

The rearrangement joins TRBV2 to TRBJ1-1; D not resolved. The germline V and J ends were trimmed by 4 bases and 4 bases, with 4 bases remaining between them. CDR1 and CDR2 (germline): SNHLY, FYNNEI. This CDR3 has 11 amino acids. The CDR3 nucleotides are TGTGCCAGCAGTGCTGGCACTGAAGCTTTCTTT. Encoded protein: CASSAGTEAFF.

The J gene is TRBJ1-2, the V gene TRBV12-3 or TRBV12-4, with a weak D call TRBD1 (6 bases). With 4 bases removed from V and 3 bases from J, the gap between germline ends came to 6 bases. The CDR3 spans 12 residues. Here the CDR3 DNA reads TGTGCCAGCAGTTACAGGGACTATGGCTACACCTTC. Protein sequence: CASSYRDYGYTF.

This chain connects TRBV28 to TRBJ2-1; D gene uncertain. Germline CDR1 is MDHEN and CDR2 is SYDVKM. This CDR3 has 12 residues. Trimming pared 3 bases from V and 3 bases from J, leaving 3 bases between. The CDR3 coding sequence is TGTGCCAGCAGTTTCTACTACAATGAGCAGTTCTTC. Its translation: CASSFYYNEQFF.

The CDR3 region has the DNA TGTGCCAGCAGCCAAGTCGACCGTGCAGGGCCGAACTCTGGGGCCAACGTCCTGACTTTC. As protein: CASSQVDRAGPNSGANVLTF. The chain links TRBV3-1 (or the pseudogene TRBV3-2) to TRBJ2-6, with a weak D call TRBD1 (5 bases). This CDR3 spans 20 amino acids. The germline V gene has CDR1 LGHDT and CDR2 YNNKEL (reference sequence). Trimming took 1 base from V and 0 from J, leaving 19 bases between them.

The chain recombines TRBV2 with TRBJ2-2; 7 bases agree with TRBD1. Germline lookup yields CDR1 SNHLY and CDR2 FYNNEI. Losses at the gene ends were 6 bases for V and 0 bases for J; bases not matched to a gene: 10. The CDR3 spans 17 residues. The CDR3 region has the DNA TGTGCCAGCAGAGTTATGAGGACAGGCACGAACACCGGGGAGCTGTTTTTT. Protein sequence: CASRVMRTGTNTGELFF. The complete variable domain, with remaining parts taken from reference TRBV2 and TRBJ2-2, reads EPEVTQTPSHQVTQMGQEVILRCVPISNHLYFYWYRQILGQKVEFLVSFYNNEISEKSEIFDDQFSVERPDGSNFTLKIRSTKLEDSAMYFCASRVMRTGTNTGELFFGEGSRLTVL.

In DNA, the CDR3 is TGTGCCAGCAGCTTCTGGCAGACCGAGACCCAGTACTTC. The encoded protein is CASSFWQTETQYF. J is TRBJ2-5 and V is TRBV11-2; D remains ambiguous. The CDR3 length is 13 residues. Per the germline V gene, CDR1 is SGHAT and CDR2 is FQNNGV. The V end lost 3 bases, the J end lost 5 bases, and 10 bases lay between the germline ends.